Listed below are T cell receptor beta chains from one sample, sequenced in a study of cytomegalovirus exposure and HLA in healthy donors. Generated by immunoSEQ multiplex PCR, the TCRdb table keeps only in-frame clones and is missing some. The table lists 200,000 to 250,000 clones, approximately 78% of them singletons. Sequencing was done on a sample of PBMCs. The receptors shown here come from a woman aged 40 to 50 in good health and CMV-seronegative. Each CDR3 is given with its conserved first and last residue. The D gene is left open where the match is weak. Size is stated for part of the rows, as once, few or many counts, or as a class when the clone is expanded.

TRBD2 TRBJ2-3 NA 16 TRBV2 TGTGCCAGCAGTGAATGGGCTAGCGGAAGCACAGATACGCAGTATTTT CASSEWASGSTDTQYF
TRBD2 TRBJ2-7 NA 15 TRBV7-2 TGTGCCAGCAGCTTAGTAACTAGCGGCTCCTACGAGCAGTACTTC CASSLVTSGSYEQYF
NA TRBJ1-2 once 18 TRBV7-2 TGTGCCAGCAGCTTAGTTCAGGGGACCCCGTCTTCTAACTATGGCTACACCTTC CASSLVQGTPSSNYGYTF
TRBD1 TRBJ2-1 NA 11 TRBV28 TGTGCCAGCAGTGCGGGACAGGGGACGTTCTTC CASSAGQGTFF
NA TRBJ2-7 NA 14 TRBV18 TGTGCCAGCTCCCCAACAGGGATCTCCTACGAGCAGTACTTC CASSPTGISYEQYF
TRBD1 TRBJ1-5 NA 15 TRBV18 TGTGCCAGCTCGGAACAGGGGTATAGCAATCAGCCCCAGCATTTT CASSEQGYSNQPQHF
NA TRBJ1-1 few 16 TRBV7-9 TGTGCCAGCAGCTTTAGGCGTCTCGGGGGGAGGACTGAAGCTTTCTTT CASSFRRLGGRTEAFF
TRBD1 TRBJ2-7 NA 17 TRBV18 TGTGCCAGCTCACCCCGTACCGGGACAGGGTCATCCTACGAGCAGTACTTC CASSPRTGTGSSYEQYF
TRBD1 TRBJ2-5 NA 14 TRBV5-6 TGTGCCAGCAGCCCGCAGGGGGCTGAAGAGACCCAGTACTTC CASSPQGAEETQYF
NA TRBJ2-5 NA 13 TRBV7-7 TGTGCCAGCAGCTTATTGGGGGCTGAGACCCAGTACTTC CASSLLGAETQYF
NA TRBJ1-2 NA 13 TRBV18 TGTGCCAGCTCTCCGGGAGGTTACGCTGGCTACACCTTC CASSPGGYAGYTF
TRBD1 TRBJ2-1 few 14 TRBV7-9 TGTGCCAGCAGCTTAGGACAGGGGTGGCATGAGCAGTTCTTC CASSLGQGWHEQFF
NA TRBJ1-5 NA 17 TRBV18 TGTGCCAGCTCACCGCAGATGGCAGGAGGGGATAATCAGCCCCAGCATTTT CASSPQMAGGDNQPQHF
TRBD2 TRBJ2-3 NA 16 TRBV10-3 TGTGCCATCAGTAACGGAGTAGCGGGAGGAATGGATACGCAGTATTTT CAISNGVAGGMDTQYF
NA TRBJ2-2 NA 14 TRBV9 TGTGCCAGCAGCGTAGTAGCGAACACCGGGGAGCTGTTTTTT CASSVVANTGELFF
NA TRBJ1-5 NA 14 TRBV21-1 TGTGCCAGCAGTCGGACAGGGGGAAATCAGCCCCAGCATTTT CASSRTGGNQPQHF
TRBD2 TRBJ2-7 NA 14 TRBV7-2 TGTGCCAGCAGCTTCGCTAGCGGGTCCTACGAGCAGTACTTC CASSFASGSYEQYF
NA TRBJ2-7 NA 14 TRBV7-8 TGTGCCAGCAGCCCAGGGCAGGGCGTCTACGAGCAGTACTTC CASSPGQGVYEQYF
TRBD1 TRBJ2-7 NA 16 TRBV7-9 TGTGCCAGCAGCATCTCCCCGGGACAGGGCTTCTACGAGCAGTACTTC CASSISPGQGFYEQYF
TRBD1 TRBJ1-2 NA 18 TRBV7-8 TGTGCCAGCAGCCCCCGACAGGGGGTCGCCTCCCTTAACTATGGCTACACCTTC CASSPRQGVASLNYGYTF
TRBD2 TRBJ2-2 NA 15 TRBV6-1 TGTGCCAGCAGCGGACTAGGTTCGAACACCGGGGAGCTGTTTTTT CASSGLGSNTGELFF
TRBD2 TRBJ2-1 NA 15 TRBV5-6 TGTGCCAGCAGCATGCGACTAGCACCGTGGAATGAGCAGTTCTTC CASSMRLAPWNEQFF
TRBD1 TRBJ1-4 NA 15 TRBV6-1 TGTGCCAGCAGCCCTACAGGGGGGCGAAGCGAAAAACTGTTTTTT CASSPTGGRSEKLFF
TRBD1 TRBJ2-7 NA 12 TRBV29-1 TGCAGCGGGGGACAGTCCTACTACGAGCAGTACTTC CSGGQSYYEQYF
TRBD1 TRBJ2-1 NA 17 TRBV5-1 TGCGCCAGCAGCCCAAGGCTAACGGGACAGGGCCTTAATGAGCAGTTCTTC CASSPRLTGQGLNEQFF
NA TRBJ1-1 NA 12 TRBV6-5 TGTGCCAGCAGCCCCCCAGGGCCTGAAGCTTTCTTT CASSPPGPEAFF
NA TRBJ1-5 NA 16 TRBV18 TGTGCCAGCTCACCACAGGGCAGGAGAGGGAATCAGCCCCAGCATTTT CASSPQGRRGNQPQHF
TRBD2 TRBJ2-3 once 16 TRBV19 TGTGCCAGTAGTACCCGACTAGCGGGAGCCACAGATACGCAGTATTTT CASSTRLAGATDTQYF
TRBD2 TRBJ2-1 NA 15 TRBV7-2 TGTGCCAGCAGCTTAGCTAGCGGGAAGGTCAATGAGCAGTTCTTC CASSLASGKVNEQFF
NA TRBJ2-7 NA 14 TRBV5-1 TGCGCCAGCAGCTTACAGACCAGCTCCTACGAGCAGTACTTC CASSLQTSSYEQYF
TRBD2 TRBJ2-3 NA 18 TRBV27 TGTGCCAGCAGTTTATCGAACATAGGACTAGCTTACACAGATACGCAGTATTTT CASSLSNIGLAYTDTQYF
NA TRBJ2-7 NA 13 TRBV9 TGTGCCAGCAGCGGTTCCCGGGACTACGAGCAGTACTTC CASSGSRDYEQYF